What follows are 20 T cell receptor delta chains derived from one specimen sequenced in a study of gamma-delta T cells after stem cell transplantation (dated by TCRdb to 2016 to 2017). The library was made by RT-PCR. The listed sequencing device is Illumina MiSeq. With CATT, TCRdb called clones again from the public reads; duplicate DNA rows were later joined. This sample holds some 2,000 delta-chain clones; approximately 14% were observed only once. Jointly, the top ten make up 28% of the sample. Sequenced material: gamma-delta T cells. The receptor source for this set is a human donor. It is not recorded whose cells these are; they may come from a transplant donor.

There are a few counts of this clone. Being one base from a much bigger clone, this may be a read error. The chain links TRDV2 to TRDJ1; TRDD3 matches 8 bases. TCRdb lists no J gene, so it was determined here by aligning the DNA to germline. After removal of 0 bases from V and 2 bases from J, the junction contained 7 bases not matched to a gene. Germline-derived CDR1 and CDR2 are GEAIGNYY and EKD. CDR3 length: 16 residues. The CDR3, as DNA: TGTGCCTGTGACACCGTTTCTCGGGATACGACCGATAAACTCATCTTT. Its protein product is CACDTVSRDTTDKLIF.

CDR3 in amino acids: CACDTLGDMTDKLIF. In DNA form, the CDR3 reads TGTGCCTGTGACACACTGGGGGATATGACCGATAAACTCATCTTT. The rearrangement uses TRDV2 and TRDJ1; 11 nucleotides agree with TRDD3. The CDR3 runs 15 residues. Germline loops: CDR1 GEAIGNYY, CDR2 EKD. V shed 1 base and J 2 bases; nucleotides not matched to a gene: 2.

This clone was detected only once. The chain carries TRDV2 and TRDJ1; 10 bases match TRDD3. Here the J gene came from matching the DNA to germline, since TCRdb omits it. Germline CDR1 reads GEAIGNYY; CDR2 reads EKD. J was trimmed by 0 bases and V by 0 bases; bases with no gene match: 12. This CDR3 spans 19 amino acids. CDR3 residues: CACDTVAGDTRIYTDKLIF. DNA for the CDR3: TGTGCCTGTGACACCGTGGCGGGGGATACGCGGATATACACCGATAAACTCATCTTT.

This chain connects TRDV2 to TRDJ1; 9 bases agree with TRDD3. TCRdb records no J gene; here it was assigned by comparing the DNA to germline. CDR1 is GEAIGNYY and CDR2 is EKD in the germline V gene. This CDR3 is 22 amino acids long. Trimming cost V 0 bases and J 0 bases; bases outside gene matches: 22. CDR3 sequence: CACDTVRHWGTYTYNNTDKLIF. CDR3 bases: TGTGCCTGTGACACCGTGCGTCACTGGGGGACTTACACCTACAACAACACCGATAAACTCATCTTT.

In this sample, this clone turned up a few times. One end of the junction fails to match germline, which may point to a read error. The genes are TRDV2 and TRDJ1, with 8 bases matching TRDD3. Germline V CDR1 and CDR2: GEAIGNYY, EKD. The CDR3 runs 14 residues. The CDR3: CACDALLGVDKPIF. The CDR3, as DNA: TGTGCCTGTGACGCGTTACTGGGGGTAGATAAACCCATCTTT.

This rearrangement joins TRDV2 to TRDJ1; 10 bases fit TRDD3. The length of the CDR3 is 15 residues. Germline V CDR1 and CDR2: GEAIGNYY, EKD. Losses at the gene ends were 4 bases for V and 7 bases for J; bases not matched to a gene: 11. The CDR3 coding sequence is TGTGCCTGTGATTCTTGGGGGGATACGCGGGGTAAACTCATCTTT. It translates to CACDSWGDTRGKLIF.

This clone was counted between two and nine times. The rearrangement joins TRDV2 to TRDJ1, with TRDD3 matching over 11 bases. Germline lookup yields CDR1 GEAIGNYY and CDR2 EKD. Germline trimming cut 3 bases from V and 3 bases from J; bases unmatched to any gene: 5. The CDR3 totals 15 residues. The CDR3 sequence is CACDPVGGYADKLIF. The CDR3 DNA reads TGTGCCTGTGACCCGGTTGGGGGATACGCCGATAAACTCATCTTT.

By sample fraction, this clone is large (0.1 to 1%). The chain recombines TRDV2 with TRDJ1, with TRDD3 matching 7 bases. The CDR3 is 19 amino acids. V gave up 0 bases and J gave up 0 bases; unmatched junction bases: 15. CDR1 is GEAIGNYY and CDR2 is EKD in the germline V gene. CDR3 loop: CACDTVSRGDPADTDKLIF. As DNA, the CDR3 is TGTGCCTGTGACACCGTCAGTCGGGGGGATCCGGCTGACACCGATAAACTCATCTTT.

This clone was seen only a few times. A much more abundant neighbour one base away suggests this may be a read error. Distinct nucleotide sequences in the sample also encode this CDR3. Here the CDR3 DNA reads TGTGCCTGTGACACCGTCGGGACCCAGATGACCGATAAACTCATCTTT. Translation: CACDTVGTQMTDKLIF. The chain uses TRDV2 and TRDJ1; D gene ambiguous. The CDR3 is 16 amino acids. V lost 0 bases and J lost 2, with 15 bases in between. CDR1 and CDR2 from the germline V gene are GEAIGNYY and EKD.

In this sample, this clone turned up a few times. V usage is TRDV2 and J usage is TRDJ1; 12 bases line up with TRDD3. TCRdb records no J gene; here it was assigned by comparing the DNA to germline. The CDR3 extends over 18 amino acids. CDR1 is GEAIGNYY, CDR2 EKD, per germline. V was pared by 3 bases and J by 0 bases, with 10 bases of the junction left unmatched. For the CDR3, the DNA is TGTGCCTGTGACTGCAGACTGGGGGATACTCGGTACACCGATAAACTCATCTTT. Translating gives CACDCRLGDTRYTDKLIF.

With regard to this clone: A far more abundant clone sits one base away, making this likely a read error. The chain uses TRDV2 and TRDJ3; TRDD3 matches 8 bases. This CDR3 region has 20 residues. The germline V gene encodes CDR1 GEAIGNYY and CDR2 EKD. The trim removed 3 bases at V and 0 bases at J, leaving 12 bases unmatched. CDR3 nucleotide sequence: TGTGCCTGTGACGCCGTGCTGGGGGACATCAGCTCCTGGGACACCCGACAGATGTTTTTC. The encoded protein is CACDAVLGDISSWDTRQMFF.

The V gene is TRDV2, the J gene TRDJ1, with 8 bases aligning to TRDD3. CDR3 length: 17 amino acids. Germline-derived CDR1 and CDR2 are GEAIGNYY and EKD. With V trimmed by 0 bases and J by 2 bases, 10 bases remained unmatched. CDR3 amino acids: CACDTLIQTGGTDKLIF. Here the CDR3 DNA reads TGTGCCTGTGACACCCTAATCCAAACTGGGGGGACCGATAAACTCATCTTT.

The V gene remains uncalled, whereas the J gene is TRDJ1. The CDR3 length is 19 residues. The CDR3 DNA is TGTGCCTGTGACCGACTCGCTCCACCCGCCATAACGTACACCGATAAACTCATCTTT. This sequence encodes CACDRLAPPAITYTDKLIF.

This clone has a handful of counts. The genes are TRDV2 and TRDJ1; 8 positions agree with TRDD3. Germline CDR1 GEAIGNYY, CDR2 EKD. J lost 0 bases, V lost 6 bases, and 17 bases had no gene match. The CDR3 totals 18 residues. In DNA, the CDR3 is TGTGCCTGTTTTAGCATGGATCACCCTGGGGGAAACACCGATAAACTCATCTTT. It specifies CACFSMDHPGGNTDKLIF.

This clone is termed large. The rearrangement links TRDV2 to TRDJ1; possible D gene TRDD3, 5 bases. This CDR3 comprises 19 residues. CDR1 is GEAIGNYY, CDR2 EKD, per germline. Between the trimmed V and J ends, which lost 0 bases and 8 bases, there was a span of 30 bases. The CDR3 loop is CACDTVSVEPRDFMVKLIF. DNA of the CDR3: TGTGCCTGTGACACCGTTTCCGTCGAACCCCGGGATTTTATGGTCAAACTCATCTTT.

This clone was seen only a few times. The V call is TRDV2, the J call TRDJ3; 10 positions match TRDD3. Looked up from germline, CDR1 is GEAIGNYY and CDR2 is EKD. The J segment lost 0 bases and the V segment lost 0 bases, leaving 25 bases of the junction unmatched. CDR3 length: 26 residues. As DNA, the CDR3 is TGTGCCTGTGACACCGTAAAGCTGGGGGATATGGGTCATCAGGATCCCAGCTCCTGGGACACCCGACAGATGTTTTTC. Its translation: CACDTVKLGDMGHQDPSSWDTRQMFF.

The gene calls are TRDV2 and TRDJ1; 10 bases agree with TRDD3. The V and J ends lost 0 bases and 0 bases, in that order; junction bases with no gene match: 9. The germline V gene encodes CDR1 GEAIGNYY and CDR2 EKD. The CDR3 is 18 amino acids. CDR3 nucleotides: TGTGCCTGTGACACCGTGGGTACTGGGGGATGGTACACCGATAAACTCATCTTT. This translates into CACDTVGTGGWYTDKLIF.

Comment on this clone: One end of the junction varies from germline; a read error may be responsible. This chain uses TRDV2 with TRDJ1; maybe TRDD3 (6 bases). No J gene was available from TCRdb, and it was assigned here by a germline match of the DNA. Germline V gene data show CDR1 as GEAIGNYY and CDR2 as EKD. This CDR3 has 23 residues. CDR3 in amino acids: CARDSLRILTEGIPLSYTDKLIF. The CDR3 bases are TGTGCCCGTGACTCCCTACGGATCCTAACTGAGGGGATCCCACTTTCTTACACCGATAAACTCATCTTT.

This clone was recorded a few times. V usage is TRDV2 and J usage is TRDJ1, with TRDD3 matching 11 bases. After removal of 1 base from V and 1 base from J, the junction contained 7 bases not matched to a gene. CDR3 length: 17 amino acids. Germline V CDR1 and CDR2: GEAIGNYY, EKD. The CDR3 spells CACDTIGGYVFTDKLIF. DNA of the CDR3: TGTGCCTGTGACACGATTGGGGGATACGTTTTCACCGATAAACTCATCTTT.

In this sample, this clone turned up a few times. V gene TRDV2 combines with J gene TRDJ1; 7 bases are a match to TRDD3. The J gene is absent in TCRdb and was assigned here via DNA matching to germline. V shed 3 bases and J 1 base; nucleotides not matched to a gene: 10. CDR1 and CDR2 from the germline V gene are GEAIGNYY and EKD. This CDR3 comprises 16 residues. The CDR3 DNA sequence: TGTGCCTGTGACCATCGACGGGGGGATTCCACCGATAAACTCATCTTT. Translated, it gives CACDHRRGDSTDKLIF.